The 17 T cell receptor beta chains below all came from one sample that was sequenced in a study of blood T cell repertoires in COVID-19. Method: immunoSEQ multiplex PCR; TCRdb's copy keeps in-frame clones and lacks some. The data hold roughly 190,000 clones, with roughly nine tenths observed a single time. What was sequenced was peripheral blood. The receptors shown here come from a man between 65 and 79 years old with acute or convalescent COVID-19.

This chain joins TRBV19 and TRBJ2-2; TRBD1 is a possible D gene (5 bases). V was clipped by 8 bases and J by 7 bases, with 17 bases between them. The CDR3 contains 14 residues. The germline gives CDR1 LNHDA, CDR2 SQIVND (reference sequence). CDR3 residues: CASLRTRNIGELFF. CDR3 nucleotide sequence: TGTGCCAGTCTACGGACAAGGAATATCGGGGAGCTGTTTTTT.

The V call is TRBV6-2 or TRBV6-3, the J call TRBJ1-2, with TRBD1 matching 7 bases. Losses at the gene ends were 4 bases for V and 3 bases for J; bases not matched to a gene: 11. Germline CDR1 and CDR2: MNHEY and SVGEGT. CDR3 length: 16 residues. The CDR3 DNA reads TGTGCCAGCAGTTCCTCGGGCGACAGGGCCTACTATGGCTACACCTTC. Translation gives CASSSSGDRAYYGYTF.

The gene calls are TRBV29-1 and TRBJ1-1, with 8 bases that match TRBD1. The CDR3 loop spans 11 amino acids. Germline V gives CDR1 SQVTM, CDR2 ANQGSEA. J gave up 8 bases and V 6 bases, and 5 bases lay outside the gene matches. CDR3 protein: CSVQGAFEAFF. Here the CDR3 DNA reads TGCAGCGTCCAGGGGGCCTTCGAAGCTTTCTTT.

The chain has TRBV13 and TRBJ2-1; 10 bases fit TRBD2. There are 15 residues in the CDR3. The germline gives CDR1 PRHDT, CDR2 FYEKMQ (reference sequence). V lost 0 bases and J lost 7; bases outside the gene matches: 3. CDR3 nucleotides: TGTGCCAGCAGCTTAGGTAGCGGGAGGATAAATGAGCAGTTCTTC. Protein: CASSLGSGRINEQFF.

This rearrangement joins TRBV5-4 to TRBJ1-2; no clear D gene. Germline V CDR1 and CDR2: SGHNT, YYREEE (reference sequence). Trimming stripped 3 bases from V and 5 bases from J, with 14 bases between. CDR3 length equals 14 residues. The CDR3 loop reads CASSSRTLLYGYTF. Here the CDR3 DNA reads TGTGCCAGCAGCTCGAGAACCTTACTTTATGGCTACACCTTC. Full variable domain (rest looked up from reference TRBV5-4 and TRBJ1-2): ETGVTQSPTHLIKTRGQQVTLRCSSQSGHNTVSWYQQALGQGPQFIFQYYREEENGRGNFPPRFSGLQFPNYSSELNVNALELDDSALYLCASSSRTLLYGYTFGSGTRLTVV.

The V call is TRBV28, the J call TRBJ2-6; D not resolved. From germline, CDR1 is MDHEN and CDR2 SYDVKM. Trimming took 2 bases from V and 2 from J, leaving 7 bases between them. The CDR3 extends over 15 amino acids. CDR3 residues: CASSLGQAGANVLTF. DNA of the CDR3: TGTGCCAGCAGTTTAGGGCAGGCTGGGGCCAACGTCCTGACTTTC.

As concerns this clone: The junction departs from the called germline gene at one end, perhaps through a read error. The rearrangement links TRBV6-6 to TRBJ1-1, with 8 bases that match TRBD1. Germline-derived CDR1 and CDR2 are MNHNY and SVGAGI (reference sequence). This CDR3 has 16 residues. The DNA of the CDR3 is TGTGCCAGCAGTCACGGGACAGGCAGAGGGAACGCTGAAGCTTTCTTT. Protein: CASSHGTGRGNAEAFF.

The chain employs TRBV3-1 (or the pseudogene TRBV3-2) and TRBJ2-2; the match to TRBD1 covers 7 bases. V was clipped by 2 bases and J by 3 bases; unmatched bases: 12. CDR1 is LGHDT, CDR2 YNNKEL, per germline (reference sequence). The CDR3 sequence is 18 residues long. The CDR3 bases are TGTGCCAGCAGCCAAAAGAACAGGGGAGAGGGGGACACCGGGGAGCTGTTTTTT. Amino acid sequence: CASSQKNRGEGDTGELFF.

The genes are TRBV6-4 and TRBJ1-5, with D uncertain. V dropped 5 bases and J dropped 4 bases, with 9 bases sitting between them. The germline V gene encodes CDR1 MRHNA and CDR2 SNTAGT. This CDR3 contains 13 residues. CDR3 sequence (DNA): TGTGCCAGCAGTAACGGGATTAATCAGCCCCAGCATTTT. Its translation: CASSNGINQPQHF.

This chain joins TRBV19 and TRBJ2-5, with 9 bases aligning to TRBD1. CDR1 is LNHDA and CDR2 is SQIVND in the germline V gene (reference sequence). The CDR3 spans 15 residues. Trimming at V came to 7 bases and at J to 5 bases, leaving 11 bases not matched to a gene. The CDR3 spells CASTDTGGTWETQYF. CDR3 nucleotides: TGTGCCAGTACCGACACAGGGGGCACTTGGGAGACCCAGTACTTC.

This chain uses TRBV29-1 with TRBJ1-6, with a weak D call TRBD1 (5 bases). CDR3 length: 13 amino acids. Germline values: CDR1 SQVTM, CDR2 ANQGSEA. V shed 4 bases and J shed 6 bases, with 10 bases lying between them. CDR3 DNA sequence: TGCAGCGTTGGAGTTGACAGTAATTCACCCCTCCACTTT. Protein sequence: CSVGVDSNSPLHF.

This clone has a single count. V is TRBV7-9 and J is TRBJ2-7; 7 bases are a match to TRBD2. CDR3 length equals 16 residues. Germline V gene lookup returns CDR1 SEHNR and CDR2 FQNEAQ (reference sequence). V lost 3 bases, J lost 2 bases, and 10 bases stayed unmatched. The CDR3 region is CASSFTPTSPTYEQYF. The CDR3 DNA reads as TGTGCCAGCAGCTTCACCCCGACTAGCCCAACCTACGAGCAGTACTTC. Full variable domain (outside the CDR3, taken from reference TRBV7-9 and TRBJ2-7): DTGVSQNPRHKITKRGQNVTFRCDPISEHNRLYWYRQTLGQGPEFLTYFQNEAQLEKSRLLSDRFSAERPKGSFSTLEIQRTEQGDSAMYLCASSFTPTSPTYEQYFGPGTRLTVT.

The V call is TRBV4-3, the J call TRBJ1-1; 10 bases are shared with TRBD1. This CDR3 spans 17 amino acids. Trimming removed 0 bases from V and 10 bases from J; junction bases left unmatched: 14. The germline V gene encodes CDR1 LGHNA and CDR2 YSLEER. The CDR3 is CASSQDTGGQGRYLAFF. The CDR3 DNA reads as TGCGCCAGCAGCCAAGACACCGGGGGACAGGGGAGATATTTAGCTTTCTTT.

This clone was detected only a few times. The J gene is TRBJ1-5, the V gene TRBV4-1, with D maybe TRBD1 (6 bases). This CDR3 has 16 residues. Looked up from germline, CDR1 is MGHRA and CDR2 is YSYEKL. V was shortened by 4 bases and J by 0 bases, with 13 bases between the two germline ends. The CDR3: CASSRGQRYSNQPQHF. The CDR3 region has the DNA TGCGCCAGCAGCCGGGGGCAAAGGTATAGCAATCAGCCCCAGCATTTT.

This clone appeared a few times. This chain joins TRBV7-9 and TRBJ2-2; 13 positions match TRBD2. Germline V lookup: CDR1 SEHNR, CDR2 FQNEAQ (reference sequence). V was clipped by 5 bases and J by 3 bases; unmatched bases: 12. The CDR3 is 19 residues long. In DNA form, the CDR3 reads TGTGCCAGCAGCCTCAAGAGGACTAGCGGGAGTAGGGACACCGGGGAGCTGTTTTTT. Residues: CASSLKRTSGSRDTGELFF.

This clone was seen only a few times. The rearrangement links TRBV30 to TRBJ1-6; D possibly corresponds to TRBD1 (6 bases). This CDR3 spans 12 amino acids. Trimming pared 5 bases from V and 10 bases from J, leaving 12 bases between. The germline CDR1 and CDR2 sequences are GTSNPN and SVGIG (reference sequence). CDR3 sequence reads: CAWGTGNSPLHF. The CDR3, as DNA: TGTGCCTGGGGTACAGGGAACTCACCCCTCCACTTT.

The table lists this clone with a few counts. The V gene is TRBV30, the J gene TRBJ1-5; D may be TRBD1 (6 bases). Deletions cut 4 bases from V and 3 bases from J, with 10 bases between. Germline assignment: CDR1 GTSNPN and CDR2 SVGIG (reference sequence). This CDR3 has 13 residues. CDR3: CAWTGAVNQPQHF. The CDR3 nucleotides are TGTGCCTGGACAGGGGCAGTCAATCAGCCCCAGCATTTT.